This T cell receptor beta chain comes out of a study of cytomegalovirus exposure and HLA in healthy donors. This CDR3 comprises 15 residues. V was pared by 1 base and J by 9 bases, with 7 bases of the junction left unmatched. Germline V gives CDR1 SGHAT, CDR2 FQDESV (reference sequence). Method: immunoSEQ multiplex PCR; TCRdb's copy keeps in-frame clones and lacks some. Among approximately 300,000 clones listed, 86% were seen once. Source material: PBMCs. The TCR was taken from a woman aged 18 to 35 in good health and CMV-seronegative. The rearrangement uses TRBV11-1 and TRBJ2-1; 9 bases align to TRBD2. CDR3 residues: CASSLGIAGAVEQFF. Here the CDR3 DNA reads TGTGCCAGCAGCTTAGGGATAGCGGGAGCGGTTGAGCAGTTCTTC. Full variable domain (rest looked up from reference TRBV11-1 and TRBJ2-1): EAEVAQSPRYKITEKSQAVAFWCDPISGHATLYWYRQILGQGPELLVQFQDESVVDDSQLPKDRFSAERLKGVDSTLKIQPAELGDSAMYLCASSLGIAGAVEQFFGPGTRLTVL.